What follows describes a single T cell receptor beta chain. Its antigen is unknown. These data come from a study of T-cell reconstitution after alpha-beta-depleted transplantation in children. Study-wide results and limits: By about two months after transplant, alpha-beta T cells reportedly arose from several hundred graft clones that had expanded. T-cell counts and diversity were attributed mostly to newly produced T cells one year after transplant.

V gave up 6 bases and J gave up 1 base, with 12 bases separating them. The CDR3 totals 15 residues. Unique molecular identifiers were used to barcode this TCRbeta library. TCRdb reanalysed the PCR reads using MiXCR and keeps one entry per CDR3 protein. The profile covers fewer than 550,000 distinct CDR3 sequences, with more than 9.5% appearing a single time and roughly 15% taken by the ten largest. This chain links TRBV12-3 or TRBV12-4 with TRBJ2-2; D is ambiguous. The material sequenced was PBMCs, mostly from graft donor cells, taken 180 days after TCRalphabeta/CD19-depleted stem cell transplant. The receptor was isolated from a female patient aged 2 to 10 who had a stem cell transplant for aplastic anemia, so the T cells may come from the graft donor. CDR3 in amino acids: CASSPTSLNTGELFF. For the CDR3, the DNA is TGTGCCAGCAGCCCGACAAGCCTGAACACCGGGGAGCTGTTTTTT.